This is a list of T cell receptor beta chains from one sample in a study of T cell responses to AZD1222 COVID-19 vaccine. Method: immunoSEQ multiplex PCR; TCRdb's copy keeps in-frame clones and lacks some. The sample contains some 150,000 clones, roughly 89% of which appear only once. Specimen: peripheral blood, collected on day 0 of AZD1222 vaccination. These receptors came from an adult in good health. The CDR3 runs from the conserved cysteine through the conserved F or W. The D gene is left open where the match is weak. Expanded clones are given a class, and other clones once, few, many or no size at all.

d_gene,v_gene,abundance,j_gene,CDR3nt,CDR3aa
-,TRBV6-2/TRBV6-3,few,TRBJ2-7,TGTGCCAGCAGTTATAAGGTGGAAAACGAGCAGTACTTC,CASSYKVENEQYF
-,TRBV7-9,-,TRBJ1-5,TGTGCCAGCAGCTTAGCCTTTAGCAATCAGCCCCAGCATTTT,CASSLAFSNQPQHF
-,TRBV29-1,-,TRBJ2-1,TGCAGCGTTCAGCGGAAGACGTTGGGATCCTACAATGAGCAGTTCTTC,CSVQRKTLGSYNEQFF
-,TRBV5-1,-,TRBJ1-2,TGCGCCAGCAGCTTGGCCTCCGGATTCCTCTATGGCTACACCTTC,CASSLASGFLYGYTF
-,TRBV4-3,-,TRBJ2-7,TGCGCCAGCAGCCAAGATGTCCACCGGGGCTACGAGCAGTACTTC,CASSQDVHRGYEQYF
-,TRBV2,-,TRBJ2-1,TGTGCCAGCAGAGCGACGGGTGAGCAGTTCTTC,CASRATGEQFF
-,TRBV12-3/TRBV12-4,-,TRBJ1-3,TGTGCCAGCAGCTACAGGGGAAACACCATATATTTT,CASSYRGNTIYF
-,TRBV15,-,TRBJ1-1,TGTGCCACCAGCCTAGGGGAGGGGGAAGTTGCTGAAGCTTTCTTT,CATSLGEGEVAEAFF
-,TRBV6-2/TRBV6-3,-,TRBJ2-5,TGTGCCAGCAGTTACCTTTGGAACCGCCAAGAGACCCAGTACTTC,CASSYLWNRQETQYF
-,TRBV19,-,TRBJ1-2,TGTGCCAGTACCGGTGGTAACTATGGCTACACCTTC,CASTGGNYGYTF
TRBD1,TRBV18,-,TRBJ1-6,TGTGCCAGCTCACAGGGGACAGCGGATTCACCCCTCCACTTT,CASSQGTADSPLHF
-,TRBV11-2,-,TRBJ1-5,TGTGCCAGCAGCTTAAGCCAGCGTCAGCCCCAGCATTTT,CASSLSQRQPQHF
-,TRBV6-5,-,TRBJ1-5,TGTGCCAGCAGGGAGACCGGGACAAGTTATCAGCCCCAGCATTTT,CASRETGTSYQPQHF
-,TRBV12-3/TRBV12-4,-,TRBJ2-7,TGTGCCAGCAGTTTCGCCTACGAGCAGTACTTC,CASSFAYEQYF
-,TRBV5-1,-,TRBJ1-1,TGCGCCAGCAGCTTGTGGGGGTTTCCTATGAACACTGAAGCTTTCTTT,CASSLWGFPMNTEAFF
-,TRBV2,-,TRBJ1-5,TGTGCCAGCCGCGCCCGGGGGAATAGCAATCAGCCCCAGCATTTT,CASRARGNSNQPQHF
TRBD2,TRBV4-1,-,TRBJ2-1,TGCGCCAGCAGCCGCGCGGGGCTAGCGGGGGTAAATGAGCAGTTCTTC,CASSRAGLAGVNEQFF
TRBD1,TRBV28,-,TRBJ2-7,TGTGCCAGCACCCCCGACAGGGCGGCCTACGAGCAGTACTTC,CASTPDRAAYEQYF
TRBD2,TRBV3-1/TRBV3-2,-,TRBJ2-6,TGTGCCAGCAGCGAGTATGACCCGGCGGGGGGTATCTCTGGGGCCAACGTCCTGACTTTC,CASSEYDPAGGISGANVLTF
-,TRBV2,-,TRBJ1-5,TGTGCCAGCAGCGAGGGGAGGGTAGGTCAGCCCCAGCATTTT,CASSEGRVGQPQHF
TRBD1,TRBV6-2/TRBV6-3,few,TRBJ2-1,TGTGCCAGCAGTCCCGTCGGGACCGACAGGGGGCTGAGGGATGAGCAGTTCTTC,CASSPVGTDRGLRDEQFF
-,TRBV2,-,TRBJ1-2,TGTGCCAGCAGTGTCGGCATCTATGGCTACACCTTC,CASSVGIYGYTF
-,TRBV19,-,TRBJ2-1,TGTGCCAGTAAACGGAACAATGAGCAGTTCTTC,CASKRNNEQFF
-,TRBV6-5,-,TRBJ1-1,TGTGCCAGCAACAACCCGGGTGGGACCGAAGCTTTCTTT,CASNNPGGTEAFF
-,TRBV7-9,-,TRBJ1-2,TGTGCCAGCAGCTCAACAACCACAGTACGTGGCTACACCTTC,CASSSTTTVRGYTF
-,TRBV6-5,-,TRBJ2-2,TGTGCCAGCAGTTACGCGAACACCGGGGAGCTGTTTTTT,CASSYANTGELFF
TRBD1,TRBV4-3,-,TRBJ1-6,TGCGCCAGCAGCCAAGATTTGGGGACAGGGCGAAATTCACCCCTCCACTTT,CASSQDLGTGRNSPLHF
TRBD1,TRBV29-1,-,TRBJ2-7,TGCAGCGTTGAAGCCGGAGGGACAGGGTACTTC,CSVEAGGTGYF
TRBD1,TRBV3-1/TRBV3-2,-,TRBJ1-2,TGTGCCAGCAGCCGTGACAGGGGGCCATATGGCTACACCTTC,CASSRDRGPYGYTF
-,TRBV4-3,-,TRBJ2-5,TGCGCCAGCAGCCAGGAGGGACAGAGTCTAAGCGAGACCCAGTACTTC,CASSQEGQSLSETQYF
TRBD1,TRBV29-1,-,TRBJ1-2,TGCAGCGTACAGGGGGCAAGAGGCTACACCTTC,CSVQGARGYTF
-,TRBV10-3,once,TRBJ1-2,TGTGCCATCAGAAAAGGCGGCTCTCTCTATGGCTACACCTTC,CAIRKGGSLYGYTF
TRBD1,TRBV11-2,-,TRBJ1-4,TGTGCCAGCAGCTCGTACAGGGGACGTAATGAAAAACTGTTTTTT,CASSSYRGRNEKLFF
-,TRBV12-5,-,TRBJ2-5,TGTGCTAGTGGTTTGGTCCCCTCCGGGAGAGGCCCGGAAAGAGAGACCCAGTACTTC,CASGLVPSGRGPERETQYF
-,TRBV29-1,-,TRBJ1-1,TGCAGCGTTTACTGGGGCTGGGAAGCTTTCTTT,CSVYWGWEAFF
-,TRBV28,-,TRBJ2-7,TGTGCCAGCAATCAGGGGCGTGGAGAGCAGTACTTC,CASNQGRGEQYF
-,TRBV27,-,TRBJ1-3,TGTGCCAGCAGTCCCTTAGGGGGGAATGGAAACACCATATATTTT,CASSPLGGNGNTIYF